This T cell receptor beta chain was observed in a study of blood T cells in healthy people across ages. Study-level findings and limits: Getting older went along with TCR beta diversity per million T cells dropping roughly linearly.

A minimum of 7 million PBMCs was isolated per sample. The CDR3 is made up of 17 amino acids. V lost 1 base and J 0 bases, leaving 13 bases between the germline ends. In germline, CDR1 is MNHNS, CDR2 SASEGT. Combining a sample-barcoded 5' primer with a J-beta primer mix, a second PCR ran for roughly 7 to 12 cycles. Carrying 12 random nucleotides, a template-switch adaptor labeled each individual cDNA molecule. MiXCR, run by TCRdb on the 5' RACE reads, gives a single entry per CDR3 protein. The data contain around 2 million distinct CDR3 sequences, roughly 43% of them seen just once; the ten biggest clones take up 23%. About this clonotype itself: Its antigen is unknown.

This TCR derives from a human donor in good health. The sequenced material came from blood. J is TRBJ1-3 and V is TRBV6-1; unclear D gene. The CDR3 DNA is TGTGCCAGCAGTGAAGTGTTTCGTGGCACCTCTGGAAACACCATATATTTT. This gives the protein CASSEVFRGTSGNTIYF.